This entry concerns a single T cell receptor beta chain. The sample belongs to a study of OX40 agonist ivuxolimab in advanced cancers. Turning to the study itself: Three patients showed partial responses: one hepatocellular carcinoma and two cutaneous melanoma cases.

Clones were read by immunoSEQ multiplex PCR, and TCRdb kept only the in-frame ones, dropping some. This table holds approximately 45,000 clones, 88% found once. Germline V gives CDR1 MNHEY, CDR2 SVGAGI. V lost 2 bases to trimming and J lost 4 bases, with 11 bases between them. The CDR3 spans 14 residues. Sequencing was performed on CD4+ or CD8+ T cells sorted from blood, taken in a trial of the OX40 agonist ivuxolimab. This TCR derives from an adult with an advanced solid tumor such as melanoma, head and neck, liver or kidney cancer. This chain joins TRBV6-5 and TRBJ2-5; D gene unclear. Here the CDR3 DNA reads TGTGCCAGCAGTTACATCGGGTTACGAGAGACCCAGTACTTC. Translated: CASSYIGLRETQYF.